Presented here are 13 T cell receptor beta chains from one specimen sequenced in a study of graft-versus-host responses after intestinal transplantation. Measured with immunoSEQ multiplex PCR; TCRdb has only the in-frame clones, and not every one. The sample lists fewer than 25,000 clones; approximately 40% were seen once. The source was alloreactive CD4+ T cells from a mixed lymphocyte reaction culture, collected before intestinal transplant. Subset given: CFSE-low proliferating T cells sorted from roughly six-day pre-transplant mixed lymphocyte reaction (GvH or HvG direction). The receptors come from a human patient who received an intestinal transplant.

This clone showed up just a few times. The V and J genes are TRBV28 and TRBJ2-2; D may be TRBD2 (6 bases). There are 16 residues in the CDR3. Trimming cost V 2 bases and J 4 bases, with 14 bases left between them. Germline V gene lookup returns CDR1 MDHEN and CDR2 SYDVKM. CDR3: CASSLNKPAGTGELFF. The CDR3 DNA is TGTGCCAGCAGTTTAAATAAACCAGCGGGCACCGGGGAGCTGTTTTTT. Filled out from reference TRBV28 and TRBJ2-2, the complete variable domain reads DVKVTQSSRYLVKRTGEKVFLECVQDMDHENMFWYRQDPGLGLRLIYFSYDVKMKEKGDIPEGYSVSREKKERFSLILESASTNQTSMYLCASSLNKPAGTGELFFGEGSRLTVL.

J is TRBJ2-1 and V is TRBV28; 11 bases agree with TRBD2. CDR1 and CDR2 (germline): MDHEN, SYDVKM. This CDR3 is built from 14 residues. Germline trimming cut 8 bases from V and 5 bases from J; bases unmatched to any gene: 5. The DNA of the CDR3 is TGTGCCAGCCTGATAGCGGGGGGGCACAATGAGCAGTTCTTC. This encodes CASLIAGGHNEQFF.

V and J are TRBV10-3 and TRBJ2-1; the match to TRBD2 covers 7 bases. CDR1 and CDR2 (germline): ENHRY, SYGVKD. CDR3 length: 15 residues. J was trimmed by 1 base and V by 4 bases; bases with no gene match: 4. This CDR3 reads CAISGGGGSYNEQFF. The CDR3 region has the DNA TGTGCCATCAGTGGAGGCGGGGGTTCCTACAATGAGCAGTTCTTC.

The chain links TRBV19 to TRBJ2-7; tentatively, D is TRBD1 (7 bases). This CDR3 is built from 13 residues. Germline V gene lookup returns CDR1 LNHDA and CDR2 SQIVND (reference sequence). V lost 5 bases to trimming and J lost 6 bases, with 14 bases between them. The CDR3 DNA sequence: TGTGCCAGTAGTTTGAACAGGGGAGGCGAGCAGTACTTC. It is translated as CASSLNRGGEQYF.

V usage is TRBV5-1 and J usage is TRBJ1-2; no firm D call. Germline loops: CDR1 SGHRS, CDR2 YFSETQ. This CDR3 is 14 amino acids long. Trimming took 0 bases from V and 0 from J, leaving 6 bases between them. CDR3 bases: TGCGCCAGCAGCTTGGACCCTACTAACTATGGCTACACCTTC. Amino acids: CASSLDPTNYGYTF.

The V and J genes are TRBV5-1 and TRBJ2-2; possible D gene TRBD2, 6 bases. The V gene's germline CDR1 is SGHRS and CDR2 YFSETQ. The CDR3 length is 14 residues. Deletions cut 4 bases from V and 6 bases from J, with 13 bases between. This CDR3 reads CASSPAGGSGELFF. CDR3 DNA: TGCGCCAGCAGCCCGGCCGGGGGTTCCGGGGAGCTGTTTTTT.

This clone has only a few counts. The CDR3 spells CASSLSEGDYSGNTIYF. The CDR3 nucleotides read TGCGCCAGCAGCTTGAGTGAGGGCGACTACTCTGGAAACACCATATATTTT. V is TRBV5-1 and J is TRBJ1-3; D is uncertain. The CDR3 consists of 17 residues. V was cut by 1 base and J by 0 bases, with 14 bases left in between. Per germline, CDR1 SGHRS and CDR2 YFSETQ.

In its sample, this clone was seen a few times. The CDR3 bases are TGCGCCAGCAGCCAAGATGTCAGGGGAATCGGGGAGCTGTTTTTT. Protein: CASSQDVRGIGELFF. The chain uses TRBV4-3 and TRBJ2-2; tentative D call: TRBD1 (6 bases). Trimming removed 0 bases at V and 7 bases at J, with 12 bases between. Germline CDR1 LGHNA, CDR2 YSLEER. The CDR3 is made up of 15 amino acids.

DNA of the CDR3: TGCGCCAGCAGCTTGGACTTTCGATATTTCTACGAGCAGTACTTC. This translates into CASSLDFRYFYEQYF. The chain couples TRBV5-1 to TRBJ2-7, with D unresolved. The CDR3 totals 15 residues. Deletions cut 0 bases from V and 3 bases from J, with 13 bases between. Germline CDR1 SGHRS, CDR2 YFSETQ.

There are a few counts of this clone. CDR3: CASSPSGYGYTF. The CDR3 nucleotides read TGTGCCAGCAGCCCCTCCGGCTATGGCTACACCTTC. The rearrangement uses TRBV7-9 and TRBJ1-2; no clear D gene. The germline gives CDR1 SEHNR, CDR2 FQNEAQ (reference sequence). This CDR3 is 12 amino acids long. V shed 5 bases and J shed 4 bases, with 8 bases lying between them.

This clone has more than one count but fewer than ten. The V gene is TRBV11-3, the J gene TRBJ2-7; TRBD2 aligns across 8 bases. The CDR3 runs 15 residues. Germline CDR1 reads SGHNT; CDR2 reads YENEEA. V lost 3 bases, J lost 1 base, and 5 bases stayed unmatched. The CDR3 spells CASSFFGGASYEQYF. The CDR3 DNA reads as TGTGCCAGCAGCTTTTTCGGGGGGGCATCCTACGAGCAGTACTTC.

CDR3 coding DNA: TGTGCCTGGAGTGGGGGGGACAGGGGGTACGAGCAGTACTTC. Amino acids: CAWSGGDRGYEQYF. The rearrangement links TRBV30 to TRBJ2-7; 11 bases map to TRBD1. The length of the CDR3 is 14 residues. J gave up 4 bases and V 1 base, and 3 bases lay outside the gene matches. Per the germline V gene, CDR1 is GTSNPN and CDR2 is SVGIG (reference sequence).

CDR3 residues: CASGFGYNNNQPQHF. The CDR3 DNA reads TGTGCTAGTGGTTTCGGGTATAACAACAATCAGCCCCAGCATTTT. The V call is TRBV12-5, the J call TRBJ1-5; no clear D gene. Germline V CDR1 and CDR2: LGHNT, FRNRAP. V lost 3 bases and J lost 3, with 12 bases in between. The CDR3 consists of 15 residues.